This T cell receptor beta chain comes out of a study of T cell responses to AZD1222 COVID-19 vaccine. Generated by immunoSEQ multiplex PCR, the TCRdb table keeps only in-frame clones and is missing some. The table includes about 110,000 clones, about 92% detected once. Trimming at V came to 0 bases and at J to 8 bases, leaving 5 bases not matched to a gene. Germline-derived CDR1 and CDR2 are SGHVS and FQNEAQ. The CDR3 has 14 residues. The sequencing here drew on peripheral blood, taken on day 0 of AZD1222 vaccination. The receptor was isolated from an adult in good health. This rearrangement joins TRBV7-8 to TRBJ1-2; 8 bases fit TRBD1. The chain's CDR3 is CASSLADRGGGYTF. The DNA for the CDR3 is TGTGCCAGCAGCTTAGCCGACAGGGGTGGCGGCTACACCTTC.